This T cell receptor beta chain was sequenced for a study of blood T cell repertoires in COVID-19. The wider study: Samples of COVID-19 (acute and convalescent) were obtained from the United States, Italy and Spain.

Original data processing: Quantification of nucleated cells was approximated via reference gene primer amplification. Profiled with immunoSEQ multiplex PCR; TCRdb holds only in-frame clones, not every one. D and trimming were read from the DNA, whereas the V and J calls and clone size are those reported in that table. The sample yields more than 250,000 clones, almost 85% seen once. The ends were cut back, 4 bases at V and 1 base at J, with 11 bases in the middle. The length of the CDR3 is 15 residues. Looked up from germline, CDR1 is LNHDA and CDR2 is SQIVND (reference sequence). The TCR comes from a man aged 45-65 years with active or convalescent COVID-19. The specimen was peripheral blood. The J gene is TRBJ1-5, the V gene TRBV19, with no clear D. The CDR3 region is CASSTVRGSNQPQHF. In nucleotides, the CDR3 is TGTGCCAGTAGTACGGTCCGAGGAAGCAATCAGCCCCAGCATTTT.